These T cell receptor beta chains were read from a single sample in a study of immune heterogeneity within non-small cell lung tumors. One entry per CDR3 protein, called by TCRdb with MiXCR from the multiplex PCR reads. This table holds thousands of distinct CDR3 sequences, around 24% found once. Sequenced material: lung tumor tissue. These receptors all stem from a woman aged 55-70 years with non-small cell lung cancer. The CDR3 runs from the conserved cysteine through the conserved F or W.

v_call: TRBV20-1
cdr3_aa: CSAPPSTQSNTEAFF

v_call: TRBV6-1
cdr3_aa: CASSEAVTQYF

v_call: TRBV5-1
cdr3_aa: CASSPLGRAGGSEQYF

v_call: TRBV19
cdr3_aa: CASSIAWGPEGEAFF

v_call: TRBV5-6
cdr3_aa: CASSLTGTPYEQYF

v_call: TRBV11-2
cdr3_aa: CASSLKSEAFF

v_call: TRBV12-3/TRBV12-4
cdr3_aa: CASSIYRGPGLNEQFF

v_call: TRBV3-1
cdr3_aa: CASSQGQGGEQYF

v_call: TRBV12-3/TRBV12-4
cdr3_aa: CASSYGGTDSYEQYF

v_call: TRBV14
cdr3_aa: CASSRSDSISYNEQFF

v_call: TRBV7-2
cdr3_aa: CASSTDYTIIWYNEQFF

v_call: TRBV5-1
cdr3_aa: CASSLVGGDTSGNTIYF

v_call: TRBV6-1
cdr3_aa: CASSEASGQVSSRNTIYF

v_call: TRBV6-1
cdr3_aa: CASSPGAGATGELFF

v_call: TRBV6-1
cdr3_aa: CASSGTGTGQYEQYF

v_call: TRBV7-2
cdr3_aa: CASSPGRGSTEAFF

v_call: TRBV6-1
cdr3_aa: CATLRNTEAFF

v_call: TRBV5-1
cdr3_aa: CASSGGLAGVEQFF

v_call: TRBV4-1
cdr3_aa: CASSQAGSIGEKLFF

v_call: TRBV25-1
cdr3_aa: CASSDYSYNEQFF

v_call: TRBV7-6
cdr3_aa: CASSLATGTGQETQYF

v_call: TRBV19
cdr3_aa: CASSIGRGSGANVLTF

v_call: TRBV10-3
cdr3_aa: CAITEGTSTDTQYF

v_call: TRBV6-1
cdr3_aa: CANSNQGNGELFF

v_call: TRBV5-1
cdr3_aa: CASSFGGGRAKDMQYF

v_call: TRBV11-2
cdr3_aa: CAGSLAGELFF

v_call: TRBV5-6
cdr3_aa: CASSPGRSDLAKNIQYF

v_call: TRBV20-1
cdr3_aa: CSAKDRGWYEQYF

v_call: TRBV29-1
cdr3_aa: CSVEDARGRQETQYF

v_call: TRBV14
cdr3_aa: CASSQYRAMNTEAFF

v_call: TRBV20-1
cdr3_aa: CSAPWQGGETQYF

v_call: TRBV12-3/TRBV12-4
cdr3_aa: CAIKNSRTGTYEQYF

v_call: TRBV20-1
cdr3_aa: CSAGRIPAHSNQPQHF

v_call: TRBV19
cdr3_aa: CASSIQAGRKLFF

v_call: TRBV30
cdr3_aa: CAWSEVHEQFF

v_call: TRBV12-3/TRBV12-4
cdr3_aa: CASRETGRGEKLFF

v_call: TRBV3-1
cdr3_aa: CASAKTDGITEAFF

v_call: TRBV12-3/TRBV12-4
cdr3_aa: CASSWQGYEQYF

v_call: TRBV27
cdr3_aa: CASRNLAPRRGETQYF

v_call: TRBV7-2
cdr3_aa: CASSLDSSGYEQYF